The sequence of this TCR beta chain was determined in a study of T cell repertoires in cytomegalovirus infection. Each CDR3 protein gets one entry after TCRdb re-called the reads with MiXCR. Of about 680,000 distinct CDR3 sequences listed, about 24% are singletons. The sequenced sample was CD8+ T cells from PBMCs. The source of this sequence is a human donor in good health (CMV status not recorded). Some clones in this sample may be carry-over from other donors' samples.

CDR3 nucleotides: TGCAGCGTTGATTTGGGGTTCTATGGCTACACCTTC. It encodes CSVDLGFYGYTF. This chain connects TRBV29-1 to TRBJ1-2; D uncertain. The CDR3 spans 12 residues. Germline V gene sequence: CDR1 SQVTM, CDR2 ANQGSEA. The germline V and J ends were trimmed by 3 bases and 4 bases, with 9 bases remaining between them.